This entry describes one T cell receptor beta chain. The data stem from a study of blood T cell repertoires in COVID-19. CDR3 length: 17 residues. Between the trimmed V and J ends, which lost 7 bases and 0 bases, there was a span of 16 bases. The germline V gene has CDR1 MGHRA and CDR2 YSYEKL. This table comes from immunoSEQ multiplex PCR, and its TCRdb copy is limited to in-frame clones, with some not included. The sample has around 250,000 clones; 84% are singletons. This TCR was sampled from a middle-aged woman who had recovered from COVID-19. The genes are TRBV4-1 and TRBJ2-6, with D possibly being TRBD2 (6 bases). Sequenced material: peripheral blood. In nucleotides, the CDR3 is TGCGCCAGCACCCGAACGGGGGTAAGCTCTGGGGCCAACGTCCTGACTTTC. Translating it yields CASTRTGVSSGANVLTF.